The clone carrying this TCR beta chain was seen only a few times. The sample belongs to a study of blood T cell repertoires in COVID-19. Sequencing used immunoSEQ multiplex PCR; TCRdb keeps in-frame clones, though not all of them. Among 100,000 to 130,000 clones listed, roughly four fifths were seen once. Sequencing input: peripheral blood. This receptor was identified in a woman between 65 and 79 years old with acute or convalescent COVID-19.

The CDR3 region is CASSLQGGKSNSPLHF. The CDR3 DNA follows: TGCGCCAGCAGCTTACAAGGGGGTAAATCGAATTCACCCCTCCACTTT. V gene TRBV5-1 combines with J gene TRBJ1-6; D may be TRBD1 (6 bases). There are 16 residues in the CDR3. Germline V gene lookup returns CDR1 SGHRS and CDR2 YFSETQ. V lost 2 bases, J lost 7 bases, and 16 bases lay in between.